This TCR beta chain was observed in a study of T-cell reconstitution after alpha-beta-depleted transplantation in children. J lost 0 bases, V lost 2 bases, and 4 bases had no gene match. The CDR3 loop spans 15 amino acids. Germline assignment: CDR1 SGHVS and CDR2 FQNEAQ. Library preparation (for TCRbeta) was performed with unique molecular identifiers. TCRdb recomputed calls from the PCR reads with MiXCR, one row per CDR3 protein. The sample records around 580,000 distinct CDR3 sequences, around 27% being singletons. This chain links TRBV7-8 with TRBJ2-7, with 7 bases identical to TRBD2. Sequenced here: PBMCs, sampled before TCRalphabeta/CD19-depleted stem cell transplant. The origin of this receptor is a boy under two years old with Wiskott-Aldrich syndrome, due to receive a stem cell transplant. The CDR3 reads CASSLSLAVSYEQYF. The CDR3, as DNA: TGTGCCAGCAGCTTAAGCCTAGCGGTCTCCTACGAGCAGTACTTC.